This T cell receptor beta chain came from a study of shared clonotypes between healthy human individuals. The assay was immunoSEQ multiplex PCR, and TCRdb's table has in-frame clones only and misses some. In the table there are around 2.3 million clones, 95% of which are singletons. The germline CDR1 and CDR2 sequences are SGHDT and YYEEEE. This CDR3 comprises 13 residues. V was pared by 0 bases and J by 7 bases, with 10 bases between. The sequence came from a man aged 18 to 29 in good health. The rearrangement uses TRBV5-6 and TRBJ1-2; D unclear. Sequencing was done on a sample of naive CD4+ T cells sorted from blood. Subset of the sample: CD45RA+ positively selected. The CDR3 sequence is CASSLGERPGYTF. The CDR3 DNA sequence: TGTGCCAGCAGCTTGGGCGAAAGGCCTGGCTACACCTTC.